These T cell receptor beta chains were read from a single sample in a study of blood T cell repertoires in COVID-19. Generated by immunoSEQ multiplex PCR, the TCRdb table keeps only in-frame clones and is missing some. The repertoire consists of about 230,000 clones, with roughly 88% occurring once and the leading ten covering approximately 2.5%. The sequencing sample was made of PBMCs or T cells enriched from blood (not recorded which). The receptor set was obtained from a woman aged 35 to 49 with acute COVID-19. The CDR3 runs from the conserved cysteine through the conserved F or W. D genes are given only for firm matches. Not all rows give a size; the values are once, few, many and, for expanded clones, a class.

v_call	d_call	j_call	clone_size	cdr3_aa	cdr3_nt
TRBV19	.	TRBJ2-5	.	CASSSGGDMGETQYF	TGTGCCAGTAGCTCGGGGGGCGATATGGGAGAGACCCAGTACTTC
TRBV7-2	.	TRBJ1-5	.	CASSLEGVGNQPQHF	TGTGCCAGCAGCTTAGAGGGGGTCGGCAATCAGCCCCAGCATTTT
TRBV5-4	TRBD2	TRBJ2-5	.	CASSTSGGAQTQYF	TGTGCCAGCAGCACTAGCGGGGGGGCACAGACCCAGTACTTC
TRBV5-5	.	TRBJ2-2	few	CASSLERGTNTGELFF	TGTGCCAGCAGCTTGGAGCGCGGGACGAACACCGGGGAGCTGTTTTTT
TRBV7-2	.	TRBJ2-2	.	CASREVLGSTGELFF	TGTGCCAGCAGAGAGGTTCTAGGTTCCACCGGGGAGCTGTTTTTT
TRBV10-3	TRBD1	TRBJ1-2	.	CAISESQGALRYGYTF	TGTGCCATCAGTGAGTCTCAGGGGGCGCTTCGGTATGGCTACACCTTC
TRBV7-2	.	TRBJ1-1	.	CASSLKGGYTEAFF	TGTGCCAGCAGCCTAAAAGGAGGATACACTGAAGCTTTCTTT
TRBV6-1	.	TRBJ1-5	.	CASSEALGGGQPQHF	TGTGCCAGCAGTGAAGCTCTCGGGGGAGGCCAGCCCCAGCATTTT
TRBV19	.	TRBJ2-2	.	CASPSNTGELFF	TGTGCCAGCCCTAGCAACACCGGGGAGCTGTTTTTT
TRBV9	.	TRBJ2-3	.	CASSVSGISTDTQYF	TGTGCCAGCAGCGTATCAGGGATTAGCACAGATACGCAGTATTTT
TRBV5-1	TRBD1	TRBJ1-1	.	CASSSGDRVNTEAFF	TGCGCCAGCAGCTCGGGCGACAGGGTTAACACTGAAGCTTTCTTT
TRBV5-8	TRBD2	TRBJ2-1	.	CASSLGLAGDEQFF	TGTGCCAGCAGCTTGGGACTAGCGGGAGATGAGCAGTTCTTC
TRBV27	TRBD2	TRBJ2-1	.	CASSKTSGGLSYNEQFF	TGTGCCAGCAGTAAGACTAGCGGGGGCCTCTCCTACAATGAGCAGTTCTTC
TRBV6-5	.	TRBJ1-6	once	CASTWYRDNSPLHF	TGTGCCAGCACCTGGTACAGGGATAATTCACCCCTCCACTTT
TRBV3-1/TRBV3-2	TRBD1	TRBJ2-3	.	CASSLGQGAVDTQYF	TGTGCCAGCAGCCTTGGACAGGGGGCTGTTGATACGCAGTATTTT
TRBV7-9	TRBD1	TRBJ1-4	.	CASSFRDRGRAGEKLFF	TGTGCCAGCAGCTTCCGGGACAGGGGGCGGGCCGGGGAAAAACTGTTTTTT
TRBV5-1	TRBD1	TRBJ1-4	.	CASSPDNRGPNEKLFF	TGCGCCAGCAGCCCGGATAACAGGGGACCTAATGAAAAACTGTTTTTT
TRBV10-1	TRBD1	TRBJ2-1	.	CASSTQGARYNEQFF	TGCGCCAGCAGTACCCAGGGGGCACGCTACAATGAGCAGTTCTTC
TRBV6-5	.	TRBJ1-5	.	CASSLAGSNQPQHF	TGTGCCAGCAGTTTAGCTGGGAGCAATCAGCCCCAGCATTTT
TRBV2	TRBD1	TRBJ1-6	.	CASSEGTGFDNSPLHF	TGTGCCAGCAGTGAAGGGACAGGATTTGATAATTCACCCCTCCACTTT
TRBV6-1	TRBD2	TRBJ2-2	.	CASSEAAGGPGELFF	TGTGCCAGCAGTGAAGCAGCGGGGGGGCCCGGGGAGCTGTTTTTT
TRBV19	.	TRBJ1-5	once	CASSIILQGPQHF	TGTGCCAGTAGTATAATTTTGCAGGGACCCCAGCATTTT
TRBV5-1	TRBD1	TRBJ1-2	.	CASSLDLNRGLGYTF	TGCGCCAGCAGCTTGGACCTGAACAGGGGGCTCGGCTACACCTTC
TRBV3-1/TRBV3-2	TRBD1	TRBJ1-6	.	CASSHEVGGPSSYNSPLHF	TGTGCCAGCAGCCACGAGGTAGGGGGCCCGAGCTCCTATAATTCACCCCTCCACTTT
TRBV5-6	.	TRBJ1-2	.	CASSLIRGGYGYTF	TGTGCCAGCAGCCTGATTCGGGGTGGCTATGGCTACACCTTC
TRBV28	.	TRBJ1-2	.	CASRDQTGVYGYTF	TGTGCCAGCAGGGATCAGACCGGGGTCTATGGCTACACCTTC